The 17 T cell receptor beta chains given below trace back to one sample, sequenced in a study of cytomegalovirus exposure and HLA in healthy donors. A multiplex PCR was run with 60 Vbeta primers and 13 Jbeta primers. Method: immunoSEQ multiplex PCR; TCRdb's copy keeps in-frame clones and lacks some. The sample lists under 130,000 clones, 75% to 90% seen once, with about 6.9% in the top ten. Sequencing was performed on PBMCs. Receptors originate from a man younger than 40 in good health and CMV-seropositive.

The chain combines TRBV6-5 with TRBJ1-4; possible D gene TRBD1, 5 bases. Germline CDR1 and CDR2: MNHEY and SVGAGI. V gave up 11 bases and J gave up 5 bases, with 15 bases separating them. The CDR3 covers 13 residues. Written as DNA, the CDR3 is TGTGCCTCCCGATGGGCAGGGAATGAAAAACTGTTTTTT. As protein: CASRWAGNEKLFF.

The rearrangement joins TRBV5-4 to TRBJ1-1, with D possibly matching TRBD1 (5 bases). CDR3 length: 14 amino acids. V was trimmed by 4 bases and J by 3 bases, leaving 13 bases between them. Germline V gives CDR1 SGHNT, CDR2 YYREEE (reference sequence). DNA of the CDR3: TGTGCCAGCAGCCCGAGCCCGGGGGACACTGAAGCTTTCTTT. Its translation is CASSPSPGDTEAFF.

J is TRBJ2-1 and V is TRBV5-1; TRBD2 aligns across 9 bases. The CDR3 is made up of 15 amino acids. Trimming removed 0 bases from V and 6 bases from J; junction bases left unmatched: 4. The germline gives CDR1 SGHRS, CDR2 YFSETQ. Here the CDR3 reads CASSLGGGGRNEQFF. CDR3 nucleotide sequence: TGCGCCAGCAGCTTGGGCGGGGGGGGCCGCAATGAGCAGTTCTTC.

There are a few counts of this clone. The gene calls are TRBV5-6 and TRBJ2-7, with a weak D call TRBD2 (5 bases). This CDR3 contains 13 residues. V was pared by 4 bases and J by 3 bases, with 11 bases between. Germline V gives CDR1 SGHDT, CDR2 YYEEEE. CDR3 sequence: CASSLGSRYEQYF. CDR3 bases: TGTGCCAGCAGCCTAGGGAGTCGCTACGAGCAGTACTTC.

J is TRBJ1-2 and V is TRBV5-4, with D tentatively TRBD1 (6 bases). The germline V and J ends were trimmed by 7 bases and 5 bases, with 15 bases remaining between them. This CDR3 comprises 13 residues. Germline V lookup: CDR1 SGHNT, CDR2 YYREEE (reference sequence). This chain's CDR3 is CASGAGELYGYTF. For the CDR3, the DNA is TGTGCCAGCGGGGCAGGGGAATTGTATGGCTACACCTTC.

This clone is a singleton in its sample. V usage is TRBV10-3 and J usage is TRBJ2-7, with D perhaps TRBD2 (5 bases). Germline loops: CDR1 ENHRY, CDR2 SYGVKD. Trimming stripped 4 bases from V and 4 bases from J, with 5 bases between. This CDR3 region has 11 residues. The CDR3 protein is CAISGLYEQYF. The CDR3 DNA is TGTGCCATCAGTGGACTATACGAGCAGTACTTC.

This clone came up a few times. J is TRBJ2-5 and V is TRBV19; TRBD2 matches at 10 bases. Unmatched junction bases numbered 8, after V lost 5 bases and J lost 5 bases. The germline gives CDR1 LNHDA, CDR2 SQIVND (reference sequence). The CDR3 is made up of 15 amino acids. The CDR3 DNA sequence: TGTGCCAGTAGTGAGGCTAGCGGGGGTCGGGAGACCCAGTACTTC. Amino acids: CASSEASGGRETQYF.

This clone was counted only a few times. The CDR3 DNA reads TGCGCCAGCAGCCGGCGGGGCAGAAACACTGAAGCTTTCTTT. This sequence encodes CASSRRGRNTEAFF. The V gene is TRBV4-3, the J gene TRBJ1-1; D perhaps matches TRBD1 (5 bases). Trimming pared 4 bases from V and 2 bases from J, leaving 11 bases between. CDR1 LGHNA and CDR2 YSLEER come from the germline V gene. The CDR3 loop spans 14 amino acids.

There are a few counts of this clone. The chain recombines TRBV6-6 with TRBJ2-7; 7 nucleotides align to TRBD1. V lost 2 bases and J lost 3; bases outside the gene matches: 4. The CDR3 spans 14 residues. The V gene's germline CDR1 is MNHNY and CDR2 SVGAGI (reference sequence). This CDR3 is CASSYPDRDYEQYF. The CDR3 coding sequence is TGTGCCAGCAGTTACCCCGACAGGGACTACGAGCAGTACTTC.

The V gene is TRBV2, the J gene TRBJ1-5; weak D call: TRBD1 (6 bases). V gave up 7 bases and J gave up 5 bases, with 15 bases separating them. Per the germline V gene, CDR1 is SNHLY and CDR2 is FYNNEI. The CDR3 extends over 14 amino acids. The CDR3 bases are TGTGCCAGCACTGAGGACAGCACTTATCAGCCCCAGCATTTT. It yields the protein CASTEDSTYQPQHF. The full variable domain, with the rest looked up from reference TRBV2 and TRBJ1-5, is EPEVTQTPSHQVTQMGQEVILRCVPISNHLYFYWYRQILGQKVEFLVSFYNNEISEKSEIFDDQFSVERPDGSNFTLKIRSTKLEDSAMYFCASTEDSTYQPQHFGDGTRLSIL.

The rearrangement uses TRBV2 and TRBJ2-7; D is perhaps TRBD1 (5 bases). This CDR3 region has 14 residues. V was shortened by 6 bases and J by 0 bases, with 12 bases between the two germline ends. CDR1 and CDR2 from the germline V gene are SNHLY and FYNNEI. The CDR3 region is CASSPDTFSYEQYF. In DNA, the CDR3 is TGTGCCAGCAGCCCGGACACATTCTCCTACGAGCAGTACTTC.

The J gene is TRBJ2-7, the V gene TRBV11-2; D may be TRBD2 (6 bases). Trimming left V 5 bases short and J 6 bases short, with 17 bases between. The CDR3 is 14 residues long. Germline CDR1 SGHAT, CDR2 FQNNGV. CDR3 nucleotide sequence: TGTGCCAGCAGCCCCGGGGAGGCTTCGGTCGAGCAGTACTTC. It is translated as CASSPGEASVEQYF.

Notes on this clone: Other DNA variants within this sample encode the same CDR3. DNA for the CDR3: TGTGCCTGGAGTCCTGCAGGCAATCAGCCCCAGCATTTT. This encodes CAWSPAGNQPQHF. The J gene is TRBJ1-5, the V gene TRBV30, with D uncertain. Germline V gene sequence: CDR1 GTSNPN, CDR2 SVGIG (reference sequence). The CDR3 totals 13 residues. V was shortened by 2 bases and J by 2 bases, with 7 bases between the two germline ends.

This clone occurred a few times. The chain couples TRBV6-7 to TRBJ1-3; TRBD1 is a possible D gene (5 bases). TRBV6-7 is known as an ORF, though its function is uncertain. This CDR3 is 15 amino acids long. Between the trimmed V and J ends, which lost 4 bases and 3 bases, there was a span of 13 bases. Here the CDR3 reads CASSSRQCYGNTIYF. The DNA of the CDR3 is TGTGCCAGCAGTTCCCGACAGTGTTATGGAAACACCATATATTTT.

V is TRBV10-3 and J is TRBJ1-5; possibly TRBD1 for D (5 bases). Germline V gene sequence: CDR1 ENHRY, CDR2 SYGVKD. CDR3 length: 15 residues. V was pared by 3 bases and J by 0 bases, with 9 bases between. CDR3 sequence reads: CAISEGVDSNQPQHF. In DNA, the CDR3 is TGTGCCATCAGTGAAGGGGTAGATAGCAATCAGCCCCAGCATTTT.

The rearrangement links TRBV5-4 to TRBJ2-2; D is possibly TRBD1 (6 bases). The V gene lost 3 bases and the J gene lost 4 bases, with 16 bases spanning the gap. The V gene's germline CDR1 is SGHNT and CDR2 YYREEE (reference sequence). CDR3 size: 16 residues. The DNA of the CDR3 is TGTGCCAGCAGCTGGGGCCCCAGGGGCAGCACCGGGGAGCTGTTTTTT. Encoded protein: CASSWGPRGSTGELFF.

The chain joins TRBV5-6 to TRBJ2-5; 8 positions match TRBD1. The V and J ends lost 3 bases and 5 bases, in that order; junction bases with no gene match: 6. Germline values: CDR1 SGHDT, CDR2 YYEEEE. This CDR3 has 14 amino acids. The CDR3 reads CASSSLDRDETQYF. CDR3 coding DNA: TGTGCCAGCAGCTCGTTGGACAGGGACGAGACCCAGTACTTC.